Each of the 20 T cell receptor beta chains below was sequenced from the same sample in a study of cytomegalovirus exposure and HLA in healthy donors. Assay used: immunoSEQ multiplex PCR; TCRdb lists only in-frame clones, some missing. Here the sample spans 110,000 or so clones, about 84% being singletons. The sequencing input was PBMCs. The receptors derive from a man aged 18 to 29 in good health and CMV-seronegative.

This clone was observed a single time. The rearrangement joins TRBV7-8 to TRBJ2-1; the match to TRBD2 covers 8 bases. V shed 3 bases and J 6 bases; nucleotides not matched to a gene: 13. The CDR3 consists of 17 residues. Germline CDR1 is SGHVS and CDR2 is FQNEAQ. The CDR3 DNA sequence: TGTGCCAGCAGCTTCGCCTTCACGGGGGGGCCTTTCAATGAGCAGTTCTTC. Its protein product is CASSFAFTGGPFNEQFF.

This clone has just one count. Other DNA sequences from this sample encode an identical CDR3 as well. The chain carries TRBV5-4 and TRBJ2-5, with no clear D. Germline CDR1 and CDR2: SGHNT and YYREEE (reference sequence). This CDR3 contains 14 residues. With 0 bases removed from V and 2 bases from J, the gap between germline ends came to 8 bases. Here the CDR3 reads CASSLVGQQETQYF. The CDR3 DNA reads TGTGCCAGCAGCTTGGTTGGCCAGCAAGAGACCCAGTACTTC.

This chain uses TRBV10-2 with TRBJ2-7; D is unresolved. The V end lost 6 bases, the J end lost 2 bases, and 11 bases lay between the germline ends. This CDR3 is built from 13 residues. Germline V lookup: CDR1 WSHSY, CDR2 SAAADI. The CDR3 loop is CASRAPPTYEQYF. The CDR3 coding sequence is TGCGCCAGCAGGGCCCCACCCACCTACGAGCAGTACTTC.

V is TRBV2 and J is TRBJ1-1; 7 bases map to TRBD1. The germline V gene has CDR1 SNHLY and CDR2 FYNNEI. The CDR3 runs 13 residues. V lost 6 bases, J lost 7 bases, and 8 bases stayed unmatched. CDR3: CASRSGQRFEAFF. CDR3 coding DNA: TGTGCCAGCAGGTCGGGACAGCGATTTGAAGCTTTCTTT. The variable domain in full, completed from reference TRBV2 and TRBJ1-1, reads EPEVTQTPSHQVTQMGQEVILRCVPISNHLYFYWYRQILGQKVEFLVSFYNNEISEKSEIFDDQFSVERPDGSNFTLKIRSTKLEDSAMYFCASRSGQRFEAFFGQGTRLTVV.

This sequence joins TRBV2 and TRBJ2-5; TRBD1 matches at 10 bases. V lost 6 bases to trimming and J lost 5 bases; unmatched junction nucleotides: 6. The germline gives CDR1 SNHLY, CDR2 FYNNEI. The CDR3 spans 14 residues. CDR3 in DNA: TGTGCCAGCAGGACGACAGGGGGCAAGGAGACCCAGTACTTC. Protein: CASRTTGGKETQYF.

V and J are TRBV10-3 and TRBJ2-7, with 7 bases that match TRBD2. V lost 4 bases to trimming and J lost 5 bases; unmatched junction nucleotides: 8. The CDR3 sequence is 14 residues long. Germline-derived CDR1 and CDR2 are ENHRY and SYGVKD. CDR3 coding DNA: TGTGCCATCAGTGCCGGGGGGACGATGGACGAGCAGTACTTC. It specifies CAISAGGTMDEQYF.

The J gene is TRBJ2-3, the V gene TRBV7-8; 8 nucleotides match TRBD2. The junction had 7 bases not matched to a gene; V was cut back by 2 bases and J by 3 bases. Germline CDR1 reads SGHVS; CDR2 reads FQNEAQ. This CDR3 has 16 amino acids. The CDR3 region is CASSLPGTSGTDTQYF. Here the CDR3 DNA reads TGTGCCAGCAGCTTACCCGGGACTAGTGGAACAGATACGCAGTATTTT.

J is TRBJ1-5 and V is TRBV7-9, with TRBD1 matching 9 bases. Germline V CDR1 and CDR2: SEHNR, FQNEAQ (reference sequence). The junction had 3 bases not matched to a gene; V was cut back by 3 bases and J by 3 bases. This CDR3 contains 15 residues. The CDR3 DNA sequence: TGTGCCAGCAGCTTGGGACAGGGAATCAATCAGCCCCAGCATTTT. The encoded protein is CASSLGQGINQPQHF. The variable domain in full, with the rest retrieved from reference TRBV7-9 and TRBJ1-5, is DTGVSQNPRHKITKRGQNVTFRCDPISEHNRLYWYRQTLGQGPEFLTYFQNEAQLEKSRLLSDRFSAERPKGSFSTLEIQRTEQGDSAMYLCASSLGQGINQPQHFGDGTRLSIL.

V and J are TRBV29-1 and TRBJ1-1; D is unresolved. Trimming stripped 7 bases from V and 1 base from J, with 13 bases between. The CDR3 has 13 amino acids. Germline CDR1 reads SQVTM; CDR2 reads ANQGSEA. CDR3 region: CSAAQVRNTEAFF. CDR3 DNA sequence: TGCAGCGCCGCCCAGGTCCGGAACACTGAAGCTTTCTTT.

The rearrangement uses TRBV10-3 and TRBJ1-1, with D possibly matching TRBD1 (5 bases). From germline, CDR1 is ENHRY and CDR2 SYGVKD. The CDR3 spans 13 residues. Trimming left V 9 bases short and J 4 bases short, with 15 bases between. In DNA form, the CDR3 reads TGTGCCATGACGTCAGGGTCGGGCACTGAAGCTTTCTTT. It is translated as CAMTSGSGTEAFF.

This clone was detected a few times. Here the CDR3 reads CATSAGQGTNYGYTF. CDR3 sequence (DNA): TGTGCCACCAGCGCGGGACAGGGGACGAACTATGGCTACACCTTC. V gene TRBV15 combines with J gene TRBJ1-2; 10 bases map to TRBD1. J lost 2 bases, V lost 5 bases, and 5 bases had no gene match. The CDR3 totals 15 residues. Germline V gene sequence: CDR1 LNHNV, CDR2 YYDKDF (reference sequence).

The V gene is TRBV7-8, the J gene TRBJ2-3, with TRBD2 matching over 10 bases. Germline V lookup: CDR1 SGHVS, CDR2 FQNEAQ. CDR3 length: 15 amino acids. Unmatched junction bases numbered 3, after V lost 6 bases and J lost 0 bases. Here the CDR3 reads CASRVLAGSTDTQYF. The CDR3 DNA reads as TGTGCCAGCAGAGTACTAGCGGGAAGCACAGATACGCAGTATTTT.

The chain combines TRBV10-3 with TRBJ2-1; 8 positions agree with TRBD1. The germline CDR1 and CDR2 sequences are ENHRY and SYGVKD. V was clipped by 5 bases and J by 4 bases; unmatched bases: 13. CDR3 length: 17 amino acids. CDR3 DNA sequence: TGTGCCATCAGTACTAACCGGGACAGGCTGGCTTACAATGAGCAGTTCTTC. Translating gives CAISTNRDRLAYNEQFF.

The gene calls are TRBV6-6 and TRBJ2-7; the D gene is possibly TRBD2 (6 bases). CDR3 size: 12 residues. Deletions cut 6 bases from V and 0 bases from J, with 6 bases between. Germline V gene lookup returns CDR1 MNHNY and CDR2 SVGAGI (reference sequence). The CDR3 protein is CASSGSSYEQYF. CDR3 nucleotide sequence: TGTGCCAGCAGCGGGAGCTCCTACGAGCAGTACTTC.

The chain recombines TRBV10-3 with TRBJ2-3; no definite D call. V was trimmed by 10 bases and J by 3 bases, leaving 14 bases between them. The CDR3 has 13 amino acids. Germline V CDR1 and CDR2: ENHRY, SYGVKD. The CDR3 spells CATLSQATDTQYF. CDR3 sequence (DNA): TGTGCCACACTTAGTCAGGCGACAGATACGCAGTATTTT.

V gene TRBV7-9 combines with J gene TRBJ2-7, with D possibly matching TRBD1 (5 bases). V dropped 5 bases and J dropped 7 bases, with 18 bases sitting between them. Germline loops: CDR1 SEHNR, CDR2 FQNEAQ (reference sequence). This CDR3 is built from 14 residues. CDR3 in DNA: TGTGCCAGCAGCCCGGTGACAGAATCAGGGGAGCAGTACTTC. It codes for CASSPVTESGEQYF.

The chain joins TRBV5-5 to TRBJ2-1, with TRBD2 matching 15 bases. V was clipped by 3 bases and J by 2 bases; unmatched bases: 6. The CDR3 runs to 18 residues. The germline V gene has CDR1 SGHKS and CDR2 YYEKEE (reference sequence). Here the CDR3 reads CASSYGLAGGLPYNEQFF. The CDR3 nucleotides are TGTGCCAGCAGCTACGGACTAGCGGGGGGGCTGCCCTACAATGAGCAGTTCTTC.

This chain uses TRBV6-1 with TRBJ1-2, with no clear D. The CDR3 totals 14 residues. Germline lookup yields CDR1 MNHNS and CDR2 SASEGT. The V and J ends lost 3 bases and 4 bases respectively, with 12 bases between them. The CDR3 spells CASSDPSTGYGYTF. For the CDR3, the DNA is TGTGCCAGCAGTGACCCGAGCACGGGCTATGGCTACACCTTC.

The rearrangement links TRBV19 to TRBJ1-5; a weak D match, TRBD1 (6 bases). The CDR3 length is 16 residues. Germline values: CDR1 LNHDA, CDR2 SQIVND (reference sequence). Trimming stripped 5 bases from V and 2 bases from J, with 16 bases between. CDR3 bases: TGTGCCAGTAGTCTACAACAGGGAAGGGGCAATCAGCCCCAGCATTTT. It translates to CASSLQQGRGNQPQHF.

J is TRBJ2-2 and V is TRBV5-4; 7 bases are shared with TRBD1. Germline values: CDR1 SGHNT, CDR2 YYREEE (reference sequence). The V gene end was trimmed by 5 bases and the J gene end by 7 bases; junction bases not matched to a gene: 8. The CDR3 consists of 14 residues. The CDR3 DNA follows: TGTGCCAGCAGACCCGAGGGGGCTAGCGGGGAGCTGTTTTTT. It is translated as CASRPEGASGELFF. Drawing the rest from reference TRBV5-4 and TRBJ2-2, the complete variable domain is ETGVTQSPTHLIKTRGQQVTLRCSSQSGHNTVSWYQQALGQGPQFIFQYYREEENGRGNFPPRFSGLQFPNYSSELNVNALELDDSALYLCASRPEGASGELFFGEGSRLTVL.